Listed below are T cell receptor beta chains from one sample, sequenced in a study of cytomegalovirus exposure and HLA in healthy donors. TCRdb keeps only in-frame clones here, not all; method: immunoSEQ multiplex PCR. The sample contains 150,000 to 200,000 clones, 70% to 85% of which appear only once. The sequenced sample consisted of PBMCs. Source of these receptors: a man aged 18-30 years in good health and CMV-seronegative. The CDR3 runs from the conserved cysteine through the conserved F or W. Each record gives: D gene, clone size, J gene, V gene, CDR3 protein, CDR3 DNA. D genes are given only for firm matches. A row's size may be missing; if present it is once, few, many or a size class.

D: TRBD2
size: few
J: TRBJ2-1
V: TRBV19
CDR3: CASSSGGAGEQFF
DNA: TGTGCCAGCTCTAGCGGGGGGGCCGGGGAGCAGTTCTTC

D: .
size: .
J: TRBJ1-2
V: TRBV7-2
CDR3: CASSSRGANYGYTF
DNA: TGTGCCAGCAGCTCAAGGGGCGCTAACTATGGCTACACCTTC

D: TRBD2
size: .
J: TRBJ2-1
V: TRBV7-2
CDR3: CASSQPMSGSKFF
DNA: TGTGCCAGCAGTCAACCCATGAGCGGGAGTAAGTTCTTC

D: TRBD2
size: .
J: TRBJ2-1
V: TRBV5-1
CDR3: CASSLVMAGGRNEQFF
DNA: TGCGCCAGCAGCTTGGTGATGGCGGGAGGGCGTAATGAGCAGTTCTTC

D: TRBD2
size: .
J: TRBJ2-1
V: TRBV15
CDR3: CATSRSGSSYNEQFF
DNA: TGTGCCACCAGCCGGAGCGGGAGCTCCTACAATGAGCAGTTCTTC

D: TRBD2
size: .
J: TRBJ2-1
V: TRBV13
CDR3: CASSLGTSFNEQFF
DNA: TGTGCCAGCAGCTTAGGGACTAGCTTCAATGAGCAGTTCTTC

D: .
size: .
J: TRBJ1-2
V: TRBV21-1
CDR3: CASEGGPTGGLSHGYTF
DNA: TGTGCCAGCGAGGGGGGTCCTACAGGGGGTTTAAGCCATGGCTACACCTTC

D: .
size: .
J: TRBJ1-1
V: TRBV4-1
CDR3: CASSQGGAVSEAFF
DNA: TGCGCCAGCAGCCAAGGTGGAGCGGTTTCTGAAGCTTTCTTT

D: TRBD1
size: .
J: TRBJ1-3
V: TRBV7-9
CDR3: CASSFDRGSGNTIYF
DNA: TGTGCCAGCAGCTTTGACAGGGGTTCTGGAAACACCATATATTTT

D: TRBD1
size: few
J: TRBJ1-1
V: TRBV5-6
CDR3: CASSFKPGQGGLTEAFF
DNA: TGTGCCAGCAGTTTTAAACCGGGACAGGGAGGTTTGACTGAAGCTTTCTTT

D: TRBD2
size: .
J: TRBJ2-7
V: TRBV4-1
CDR3: CASSPLAGAYEQYF
DNA: TGCGCCAGCAGCCCCCTAGCGGGGGCCTACGAGCAGTACTTC

D: .
size: .
J: TRBJ1-1
V: TRBV6-5
CDR3: CASSYTVLNTEAFF
DNA: TGTGCCAGCAGTTACACGGTTCTGAACACTGAAGCTTTCTTT

D: TRBD1
size: .
J: TRBJ1-2
V: TRBV19
CDR3: CASSIGTGWNYGYTF
DNA: TGTGCCAGTAGTATAGGGACAGGGTGGAACTATGGCTACACCTTC

D: TRBD2
size: .
J: TRBJ2-1
V: TRBV5-1
CDR3: CASPTSGSFLDEQFF
DNA: TGCGCCAGTCCGACTAGCGGGTCGTTCTTGGATGAGCAGTTCTTC

D: .
size: .
J: TRBJ2-5
V: TRBV5-5
CDR3: CASSVGGLETQYF
DNA: TGTGCCAGCAGCGTGGGGGGCCTGGAGACCCAGTACTTC

D: TRBD2
size: .
J: TRBJ2-4
V: TRBV5-1
CDR3: CASSLGLAGGLAKNIQYF
DNA: TGCGCCAGCAGCTTGGGATTAGCGGGGGGTTTAGCCAAAAACATTCAGTACTTC

D: TRBD2
size: .
J: TRBJ2-5
V: TRBV19
CDR3: CASSISSGGAVVTQYF
DNA: TGTGCCAGTAGTATCTCTAGCGGGGGGGCGGTGGTGACCCAGTACTTC

D: .
size: once
J: TRBJ1-5
V: TRBV19
CDR3: CASTTLGSRLHDQAQHF
DNA: TGTGCCAGTACGACCCTCGGGTCTAGGTTACATGATCAAGCCCAGCATTTT

D: TRBD2
size: .
J: TRBJ2-3
V: TRBV5-4
CDR3: CASSKLLAGGLDTQYF
DNA: TGTGCCAGCAGCAAACTACTAGCGGGAGGATTGGATACGCAGTATTTT

D: TRBD2
size: .
J: TRBJ2-7
V: TRBV5-1
CDR3: CASSRGLAGSSYEQYF
DNA: TGCGCCAGCAGCAGGGGACTAGCGGGGAGCTCCTACGAGCAGTACTTC

D: TRBD1
size: .
J: TRBJ1-6
V: TRBV18
CDR3: CASSPLDRENSPLHF
DNA: TGTGCCAGCTCACCCCTTGACAGGGAAAATTCACCCCTCCACTTT

D: TRBD2
size: .
J: TRBJ2-3
V: TRBV9
CDR3: CASSVGSGERIGTDTQYF
DNA: TGTGCCAGCAGCGTAGGTAGCGGGGAAAGGATTGGGACAGATACGCAGTATTTT

D: .
size: once
J: TRBJ1-5
V: TRBV6-1
CDR3: CASSLQGTYQPQHF
DNA: TGTGCCAGCAGTTTACAGGGTACGTACCAGCCCCAGCATTTT

D: .
size: once
J: TRBJ1-2
V: TRBV5-6
CDR3: CASSLRSNYGYTF
DNA: TGTGCCAGCAGCTTGCGGAGTAACTATGGCTACACCTTC

D: TRBD1
size: .
J: TRBJ1-4
V: TRBV28
CDR3: CASRNPGQYNEKLFF
DNA: TGTGCCAGCAGGAATCCGGGACAGTATAATGAAAAACTGTTTTTT

D: .
size: once
J: TRBJ2-7
V: TRBV20-1
CDR3: CSATGPREQYF
DNA: TGCAGTGCTACAGGGCCTCGCGAGCAGTACTTC

D: .
size: .
J: TRBJ2-4
V: TRBV7-9
CDR3: CASSPSFGQFAKNIQYF
DNA: TGTGCCAGCAGCCCTTCCTTTGGGCAGTTTGCCAAAAACATTCAGTACTTC

D: TRBD1
size: .
J: TRBJ2-7
V: TRBV18
CDR3: CASSPLIQGDEQYF
DNA: TGTGCCAGCTCACCATTGATTCAGGGGGACGAGCAGTACTTC

D: .
size: once
J: TRBJ1-2
V: TRBV7-2
CDR3: CASSLGGLGGSGYTF
DNA: TGTGCCAGCAGCTTAGGTGGTCTCGGTGGGAGTGGCTACACCTTC

D: TRBD1
size: .
J: TRBJ2-1
V: TRBV7-9
CDR3: CASSENRGYNEQFF
DNA: TGTGCCAGCAGCGAAAACAGGGGATACAATGAGCAGTTCTTC

D: .
size: .
J: TRBJ2-3
V: TRBV7-2
CDR3: CASSPRTRDTQYF
DNA: TGTGCCAGCAGCCCCCGGACAAGAGATACGCAGTATTTT

D: TRBD1
size: .
J: TRBJ2-2
V: TRBV7-6
CDR3: CASSQGTGDTGELFF
DNA: TGTGCCAGCAGCCAAGGGACAGGGGACACCGGGGAGCTGTTTTTT

D: TRBD1
size: .
J: TRBJ2-1
V: TRBV19
CDR3: CASSIGQGAYPRYNEQFF
DNA: TGTGCCAGTAGTATTGGGCAGGGGGCTTACCCGCGATACAATGAGCAGTTCTTC

D: TRBD1
size: few
J: TRBJ1-1
V: TRBV4-1
CDR3: CASSHFFTGAGSTEAFF
DNA: TGCGCCAGCAGCCACTTCTTTACAGGGGCAGGATCGACTGAAGCTTTCTTT

D: TRBD2
size: .
J: TRBJ2-1
V: TRBV29-1
CDR3: CSGGGAYNEQFF
DNA: TGCAGCGGGGGGGGAGCCTACAATGAGCAGTTCTTC

D: TRBD1
size: .
J: TRBJ2-1
V: TRBV7-9
CDR3: CASSPRQGYNEQFF
DNA: TGTGCCAGCAGCCCAAGACAGGGCTACAATGAGCAGTTCTTC

D: TRBD2
size: .
J: TRBJ2-5
V: TRBV2
CDR3: CASRGTSGWKETQYF
DNA: TGTGCCAGCCGGGGGACTAGCGGGTGGAAAGAGACCCAGTACTTC

D: TRBD2
size: .
J: TRBJ2-1
V: TRBV19
CDR3: CASSMGRVAGDNEQFF
DNA: TGTGCCAGTAGTATGGGCCGGGTAGCGGGAGACAATGAGCAGTTCTTC

D: .
size: .
J: TRBJ2-1
V: TRBV5-1
CDR3: CASSLRQGLYNEQFF
DNA: TGCGCCAGCAGCTTGAGGCAGGGATTATACAATGAGCAGTTCTTC

D: .
size: few
J: TRBJ1-4
V: TRBV4-1
CDR3: CASSQREEEKLFF
DNA: TGCGCCAGCAGCCAACGGGAAGAGGAAAAACTGTTTTTT

D: .
size: .
J: TRBJ1-1
V: TRBV30
CDR3: CAWSVRDCRRINTEAFF
DNA: TGTGCCTGGAGTGTCCGGGACTGTCGGCGAATAAACACTGAAGCTTTCTTT

D: TRBD1
size: .
J: TRBJ2-7
V: TRBV27
CDR3: CASSSKTGQGSIEQYF
DNA: TGTGCCAGCAGTTCAAAAACGGGACAGGGGTCCATCGAGCAGTACTTC

D: TRBD1
size: .
J: TRBJ2-7
V: TRBV7-8
CDR3: CASSLSPGQGREYF
DNA: TGTGCCAGCAGCTTATCCCCGGGACAGGGGCGTGAGTACTTC

D: TRBD1
size: .
J: TRBJ2-7
V: TRBV7-2
CDR3: CASSPYSADRGPYEQYF
DNA: TGTGCCAGCAGCCCCTATTCCGCAGACAGGGGACCCTACGAGCAGTACTTC

D: TRBD1
size: .
J: TRBJ1-5
V: TRBV28
CDR3: CASRRNRGLGNQPQHF
DNA: TGTGCCAGCAGGCGAAACAGGGGTCTGGGCAATCAGCCCCAGCATTTT

D: .
size: .
J: TRBJ1-3
V: TRBV28
CDR3: CASSLGGGAGNTIYF
DNA: TGTGCCAGCAGTTTAGGGGGGGGTGCTGGAAACACCATATATTTT

D: .
size: .
J: TRBJ2-5
V: TRBV5-6
CDR3: CASSFRGGISFETQYF
DNA: TGTGCCAGCAGCTTTAGGGGTGGGATAAGCTTCGAGACCCAGTACTTC

D: .
size: few
J: TRBJ2-7
V: TRBV18
CDR3: CASSNQIFIGQRTYEQYF
DNA: TGTGCCAGCTCCAACCAGATCTTCATTGGACAAAGAACCTACGAGCAGTACTTC

D: .
size: .
J: TRBJ1-4
V: TRBV25-1
CDR3: CASSESLQSAGEKLFF
DNA: TGTGCCAGCAGTGAATCCCTACAGTCAGCAGGGGAAAAACTGTTTTTT

D: TRBD1
size: .
J: TRBJ1-1
V: TRBV7-6
CDR3: CASSLGQGTEAFF
DNA: TGTGCCAGCAGCTTAGGACAGGGCACTGAAGCTTTCTTT

D: .
size: .
J: TRBJ2-7
V: TRBV28
CDR3: CASSLGLTPYEQYF
DNA: TGTGCCAGCAGTTTGGGACTGACACCCTACGAGCAGTACTTC

D: TRBD2
size: .
J: TRBJ2-1
V: TRBV19
CDR3: CASSSHMASGQSSYNEQFF
DNA: TGTGCCAGTAGTAGTCATATGGCTAGCGGCCAGAGCTCCTACAATGAGCAGTTCTTC

D: .
size: once
J: TRBJ1-2
V: TRBV5-1
CDR3: CASSTVGAAGPYGDGYTF
DNA: TGCGCCAGCAGCACTGTGGGGGCCGCCGGGCCCTACGGGGATGGCTACACCTTC

D: .
size: .
J: TRBJ2-3
V: TRBV28
CDR3: CASAKTPGGSESDTQYF
DNA: TGTGCCAGCGCCAAAACCCCGGGTGGGAGTGAGTCAGATACGCAGTATTTT

D: .
size: .
J: TRBJ2-7
V: TRBV7-8
CDR3: CASSLLPSISYEQYF
DNA: TGTGCCAGCAGCTTACTTCCTAGTATCTCCTACGAGCAGTACTTC